These 18 T cell receptor beta chains were all obtained from the same sample, sequenced in a study of OX40 agonist ivuxolimab in advanced cancers. Clones were read by immunoSEQ multiplex PCR, and TCRdb kept only the in-frame ones, dropping some. The sample holds over 50,000 clones, 92% seen once. This specimen was CD4+ or CD8+ T cells sorted from blood, taken in a trial of the OX40 agonist ivuxolimab. These receptors came from an adult with an advanced solid tumor such as melanoma, head and neck, liver or kidney cancer.

This chain connects TRBV7-6 to TRBJ2-7; 8 bases are a match to TRBD1. Germline CDR1 reads SGHVS; CDR2 reads FNYEAQ. After removal of 7 bases from V and 9 bases from J, the junction contained 8 bases not matched to a gene. There are 12 residues in the CDR3. CDR3 residues: CASTTAGGRQYF. For the CDR3, the DNA is TGTGCCAGCACCACGGCAGGGGGCAGGCAGTACTTC. Complete variable domain (other parts from reference TRBV7-6 and TRBJ2-7): GAGVSQSPRYKVTKRGQDVALRCDPISGHVSLYWYRQALGQGPEFLTYFNYEAQQDKSGLPNDRFSAERPEGSISTLTIQRTEQRDSAMYRCASTTAGGRQYFGPGTRLTVT.

V and J are TRBV4-3 and TRBJ1-1, with D possibly TRBD1 on 5 matching bases. CDR1 is LGHNA and CDR2 is YSLEER in the germline V gene. V lost 3 bases and J lost 3, with 17 bases in between. This CDR3 is built from 16 residues. CDR3 amino acids: CASSQETAPLYTEAFF. In DNA, the CDR3 is TGCGCCAGCAGCCAGGAGACAGCGCCTCTTTACACTGAAGCTTTCTTT.

The chain couples TRBV16 to TRBJ1-5, with D maybe TRBD1 (5 bases). Germline V lookup: CDR1 KGHSY, CDR2 FQNENV. The CDR3 contains 12 residues. V was cut by 4 bases and J by 5 bases, with 6 bases left in between. CDR3 in amino acids: CASSRGDQPQHF. DNA for the CDR3: TGTGCCAGCAGCCGGGGGGATCAGCCCCAGCATTTT.

The V gene is TRBV13, the J gene TRBJ2-7; D not certain. V was cut by 0 bases and J by 4 bases, with 7 bases left in between. Germline V CDR1 and CDR2: PRHDT, FYEKMQ (reference sequence). The CDR3 contains 13 residues. DNA of the CDR3: TGTGCCAGCAGCTTAGGAATCGCTTACGAGCAGTACTTC. Protein sequence: CASSLGIAYEQYF.

The rearrangement uses TRBV18 and TRBJ1-2, with D uncertain. V was trimmed by 1 base and J by 4 bases, leaving 10 bases between them. The CDR3 covers 14 residues. Germline CDR1 reads KGHSH; CDR2 reads LQKENI. The CDR3 protein is CASSPQKGFYGYTF. The CDR3, as DNA: TGTGCCAGCTCACCACAGAAAGGGTTCTATGGCTACACCTTC.

This chain uses TRBV9 with TRBJ1-2; D uncertain. From germline, CDR1 is SGDLS and CDR2 YYNGEE. Deletions cut 0 bases from V and 1 base from J, with 7 bases between. This CDR3 contains 14 residues. The CDR3: CASSVGSDNYGYTF. As DNA, the CDR3 is TGTGCCAGCAGCGTAGGGTCAGATAACTATGGCTACACCTTC.

V usage is TRBV5-4 and J usage is TRBJ2-1; maybe TRBD2 (6 bases). V shed 4 bases and J shed 6 bases, with 8 bases lying between them. The CDR3 loop spans 12 amino acids. The germline V gene has CDR1 SGHNT and CDR2 YYREEE (reference sequence). In nucleotides, the CDR3 is TGTGCCAGCAGCCCAGCGGGCAATGAGCAGTTCTTC. The encoded protein is CASSPAGNEQFF.

The count of this clone is one. The genes are TRBV4-3 and TRBJ2-5; D is perhaps TRBD1 or TRBD2 (5 bases each). V lost 0 bases to trimming and J lost 3 bases, with 20 bases between them. This CDR3 contains 18 residues. Germline V gives CDR1 LGHNA, CDR2 YSLEER. The CDR3 spells CASSQDLEAFLGEETQYF. CDR3 DNA: TGCGCCAGCAGCCAAGATCTGGAGGCCTTCCTAGGGGAAGAGACCCAGTACTTC.

CDR3 protein: CASSLSPYNEQFF. The DNA for the CDR3 is TGTGCCAGCAGCCTCAGCCCTTACAATGAGCAGTTCTTC. The V call is TRBV6-5, the J call TRBJ2-1, with no clear D. CDR1 MNHEY and CDR2 SVGAGI come from the germline V gene. The V end lost 6 bases, the J end lost 4 bases, and 10 bases lay between the germline ends. This CDR3 region has 13 residues.

The chain has TRBV2 and TRBJ2-2; TRBD1 aligns across 10 bases. V shed 3 bases, J shed 3 bases, and the junction held 19 bases outside the gene matches. This CDR3 comprises 21 residues. The V gene's germline CDR1 is SNHLY and CDR2 FYNNEI. CDR3 in DNA: TGTGCCAGCAGTGACAGGATAACTTCGACAGGGGGCATGTGGGACACCGGGGAGCTGTTTTTT. Amino acids: CASSDRITSTGGMWDTGELFF.

V is TRBV9 and J is TRBJ1-3; D is possibly TRBD1 (6 bases). V lost 0 bases, J lost 4 bases, and 11 bases lay in between. Germline V gene lookup returns CDR1 SGDLS and CDR2 YYNGEE. CDR3 length equals 15 residues. The CDR3 nucleotides are TGTGCCAGCAGCGTAGGGACAGCTTCGGGAAACACCATATATTTT. Translating gives CASSVGTASGNTIYF.

The chain is built from TRBV28 and TRBJ1-4, with D possibly being TRBD1 (5 bases). Trimming took off 3 bases at V and 3 bases at J, with 11 bases between the two ends. The CDR3 is 15 residues long. Germline V CDR1 and CDR2: MDHEN, SYDVKM. In DNA, the CDR3 is TGTGCCAGCAGTTTGTGGTTGGGACCTAATGAAAAACTGTTTTTT. It yields the protein CASSLWLGPNEKLFF.

The rearrangement uses TRBV7-9 and TRBJ1-4; D possibly corresponds to TRBD1 (6 bases). This CDR3 contains 14 residues. V was pared by 3 bases and J by 4 bases, with 9 bases between. The germline V gene encodes CDR1 SEHNR and CDR2 FQNEAQ (reference sequence). Here the CDR3 DNA reads TGTGCCAGCAGCTTCCGGGACAATAATGAAAAACTGTTTTTT. Translated: CASSFRDNNEKLFF.

This rearrangement joins TRBV28 to TRBJ1-5, with a possible D match to TRBD1 (6 bases). Germline lookup yields CDR1 MDHEN and CDR2 SYDVKM. Trimming shortened V by 6 bases and J by 0 bases, and 15 bases separated the two germline ends. The length of the CDR3 is 16 residues. The CDR3 region has the DNA TGTGCCAGCAGCCCTAGGCAGGGGTTTAGCAATCAGCCCCAGCATTTT. Translation: CASSPRQGFSNQPQHF.

The rearrangement joins TRBV18 to TRBJ2-3, with D unclear. CDR3 size: 14 residues. Trimming shortened V by 2 bases and J by 0 bases, and 6 bases separated the two germline ends. From germline, CDR1 is KGHSH and CDR2 LQKENI. The CDR3 region is CASSPGGSTDTQYF. DNA for the CDR3: TGTGCCAGCTCACCAGGTGGGAGCACAGATACGCAGTATTTT.

The chain links TRBV6-1 to TRBJ1-4, with TRBD1 matching over 12 bases. J lost 8 bases, V lost 2 bases, and 9 bases had no gene match. The germline gives CDR1 MNHNS, CDR2 SASEGT. This CDR3 comprises 17 residues. In nucleotides, the CDR3 is TGTGCCAGCAGTGAATGGTTGTACGGGACAGGGGGCGAAAAACTGTTTTTT. This sequence encodes CASSEWLYGTGGEKLFF.

CDR3 protein: CASSQSLVAVQPQHF. CDR3 coding DNA: TGCGCCAGCAGTCAATCGTTGGTTGCGGTTCAGCCCCAGCATTTT. The chain employs TRBV23-1 and TRBJ1-5; D is unresolved. TRBV23-1 falls under the ORF class, with uncertain function. Trimming stripped 0 bases from V and 6 bases from J, with 12 bases between. CDR3 length equals 15 residues.

This chain's CDR3 is CSVAGLYGYTF. Written as DNA, the CDR3 is TGCAGCGTCGCGGGGCTCTATGGCTACACCTTC. The rearrangement joins TRBV29-1 to TRBJ1-2; perhaps TRBD1 as D (5 bases). The CDR3 has 11 residues. Germline values: CDR1 SQVTM, CDR2 ANQGSEA. V was trimmed by 6 bases and J by 4 bases, leaving 9 bases between them.